Listed here are 15 T cell receptor beta chains from one sample, sequenced in a study of chemoradiotherapy in HPV16-positive cancers (dated by TCRdb to about 2022). Library preparation used the immunoSEQ multiplex PCR assay. Here the immuneACCESS table is served through TCRdb, limited to in-frame sequences with V and J called. Missing clones are a known gap in these copies; in checked studies unresolved V genes cover under half, and the rest lacks a known reason. This sample comprises approximately 2,000 clones, 84% of them detected only once. The ten largest clones take up about 3% of the sample. Sequenced here: tumor tissue, sampled from a patient who underwent chemoradiotherapy. The receptors derive from a human donor with HPV-associated anogenital cancer.

This chain connects TRBV15 to TRBJ2-7; D gene uncertain. The CDR3 consists of 13 residues. The V gene lost 0 bases and the J gene lost 6 bases, with 9 bases spanning the gap. Germline V lookup: CDR1 LNHNV, CDR2 YYDKDF (reference sequence). CDR3 residues: CATSRDRYGEQYF. CDR3 DNA: TGTGCCACCAGCAGAGACCGATACGGCGAGCAGTACTTC.

The chain links TRBV27 to TRBJ2-2; D gene uncertain. The V end was cut by 5 bases, the J end by 1 base, with 17 bases between. In germline, CDR1 is MNHEY, CDR2 SMNVEV (reference sequence). This CDR3 is 17 amino acids long. CDR3 amino acids: CASSPRSGLLNTGELFF. In DNA, the CDR3 is TGTGCCAGCAGTCCAAGATCAGGATTACTGAACACCGGGGAGCTGTTTTTT.

The genes are TRBV6-1 and TRBJ1-4; tentative D call: TRBD1 (5 bases). Germline V lookup: CDR1 MNHNS, CDR2 SASEGT. The CDR3 sequence is 13 residues long. V was trimmed by 3 bases and J by 7 bases, leaving 9 bases between them. CDR3 protein: CASSDGALEKLFF. The CDR3 coding sequence is TGTGCCAGCAGTGATGGGGCGCTTGAAAAACTGTTTTTT.

The chain employs TRBV14 and TRBJ2-2, with D unclear. Germline assignment: CDR1 SGHDN and CDR2 FVKESK. The length of the CDR3 is 12 residues. V lost 0 bases and J 4 bases, leaving 0 bases between the germline ends. Here the CDR3 DNA reads TGTGCCAGCAGCCAAGACACCGGGGAGCTGTTTTTT. Translating it yields CASSQDTGELFF. The whole variable domain, filled in from reference TRBV14 and TRBJ2-2, reads EAGVTQFPSHSVIEKGQTVTLRCDPISGHDNLYWYRRVMGKEIKFLLHFVKESKQDESGMPNNRFLAERTGGTYSTLKVQPAELEDSGVYFCASSQDTGELFFGEGSRLTVL.

The J gene is TRBJ1-6, the V gene TRBV9; D is possibly TRBD1 (6 bases). Germline V lookup: CDR1 SGDLS, CDR2 YYNGEE. The CDR3 totals 16 residues. Trimming removed 0 bases from V and 9 bases from J, with 16 bases in between. The CDR3 DNA reads as TGTGCCAGCAGCGTAGGGGCAGGGGATTATGGTTCACCCCTCCACTTT. Amino acids: CASSVGAGDYGSPLHF.

The chain links TRBV6-4 to TRBJ2-2, with D tentatively TRBD1 (5 bases). V gave up 4 bases and J gave up 4 bases, with 7 bases separating them. CDR1 is MRHNA and CDR2 is SNTAGT in the germline V gene. This CDR3 contains 13 residues. The CDR3 here is CASSGRVTGELFF. For the CDR3, the DNA is TGTGCCAGCAGTGGCAGGGTCACCGGGGAGCTGTTTTTT.

The CDR3 loop is CASTGASGGYEQYF. DNA of the CDR3: TGTGCCAGCACTGGCGCTAGCGGGGGCTACGAGCAGTACTTC. The gene calls are TRBV6-1 and TRBJ2-7, with TRBD2 identical over 10 bases. The germline V gene encodes CDR1 MNHNS and CDR2 SASEGT. J lost 3 bases, V lost 7 bases, and 6 bases had no gene match. CDR3 length: 14 amino acids.

The gene calls are TRBV30 and TRBJ2-1; possibly TRBD2 for D (7 bases). The V gene lost 4 bases and the J gene lost 2 bases, with 12 bases spanning the gap. This CDR3 is built from 14 residues. Germline values: CDR1 GTSNPN, CDR2 SVGIG (reference sequence). This CDR3 reads CAWMPGGPYNEQFF. The CDR3 DNA reads as TGTGCCTGGATGCCGGGGGGCCCCTACAATGAGCAGTTCTTC. Based on the CDR3 plus reference TRBV30 and TRBJ2-1, the full variable domain is SQTIHQWPATLVQPVGSPLSLECTVEGTSNPNLYWYRQAAGRGLQLLFYSVGIGQISSEVPQNLSASRPQDRQFILSSKKLLLSDSGFYLCAWMPGGPYNEQFFGPGTRLTVL.

This clone was found a few times. The chain recombines TRBV10-3 with TRBJ2-4; D gene uncertain. CDR1 and CDR2 from the germline V gene are ENHRY and SYGVKD. With 7 bases removed from V and 0 bases from J, the gap between germline ends came to 7 bases. The CDR3 extends over 13 amino acids. In DNA form, the CDR3 reads TGTGCCATCAATGACAAAGCCAAAAACATTCAGTACTTC. This gives the protein CAINDKAKNIQYF.

This sequence joins TRBV25-1 and TRBJ2-5; TRBD2 aligns across 9 bases. The CDR3 contains 16 residues. J lost 2 bases, V lost 6 bases, and 10 bases had no gene match. Germline lookup yields CDR1 MGHDK and CDR2 SYGVNS. The CDR3 reads CASSEMTSGLQETQYF. DNA of the CDR3: TGTGCCAGCAGCGAAATGACTAGCGGATTACAAGAGACCCAGTACTTC.

Here the CDR3 DNA reads TGCGCCAGCAGCCAGCGCAGATCCGGGACAGGATATGTATCGAGAATTCAGTACTTC. Residues: CASSQRRSGTGYVSRIQYF. The chain joins TRBV4-3 to TRBJ2-4; 8 positions agree with TRBD1. This CDR3 is 19 amino acids long. V lost 3 bases and J lost 10; bases outside the gene matches: 23. Germline V lookup: CDR1 LGHNA, CDR2 YSLEER.

The chain has TRBV7-2 and TRBJ2-7; D remains unclear. Germline lookup yields CDR1 SGHTA and CDR2 FQGNSA. The CDR3 is 12 amino acids. Trimming left V 5 bases short and J 0 bases short, with 5 bases between. CDR3 nucleotide sequence: TGTGCCAGCAGCGGTAGCTCCTACGAGCAGTACTTC. Translating it yields CASSGSSYEQYF. The entire variable domain, with the rest obtained from reference TRBV7-2 and TRBJ2-7, is as follows: GAGVSQSPSNKVTEKGKDVELRCDPISGHTALYWYRQSLGQGLEFLIYFQGNSAPDKSGLPSDRFSAERTGGSVSTLTIQRTQQEDSAVYLCASSGSSYEQYFGPGTRLTVT.

The V gene is TRBV6-4, the J gene TRBJ2-2; D is unresolved. Trimming shortened V by 2 bases and J by 3 bases, and 4 bases separated the two germline ends. The length of the CDR3 is 13 residues. CDR1 MRHNA and CDR2 SNTAGT come from the germline V gene. The CDR3 is CASSDRDTGELFF. CDR3 in DNA: TGTGCCAGCAGTGACAGGGACACCGGGGAGCTGTTTTTT.

DNA for the CDR3: TGTGCCAGCAGCGTTCAGGGGGATGAAAAACTGTTTTTT. Its protein is CASSVQGDEKLFF. The chain joins TRBV9 to TRBJ1-4, with 7 nucleotides matching TRBD1. The CDR3 has 13 amino acids. Trimming at V came to 2 bases and at J to 6 bases, leaving 1 base not matched to a gene. Germline V gene data show CDR1 as SGDLS and CDR2 as YYNGEE.

This chain uses TRBV29-1 with TRBJ2-1; 9 bases match TRBD2. Germline values: CDR1 SQVTM, CDR2 ANQGSEA. Trimming removed 7 bases from V and 5 bases from J; junction bases left unmatched: 3. This CDR3 has 12 residues. CDR3 in amino acids: CSGTSVDNEQFF. CDR3 DNA sequence: TGCAGCGGGACTAGCGTCGACAATGAGCAGTTCTTC.